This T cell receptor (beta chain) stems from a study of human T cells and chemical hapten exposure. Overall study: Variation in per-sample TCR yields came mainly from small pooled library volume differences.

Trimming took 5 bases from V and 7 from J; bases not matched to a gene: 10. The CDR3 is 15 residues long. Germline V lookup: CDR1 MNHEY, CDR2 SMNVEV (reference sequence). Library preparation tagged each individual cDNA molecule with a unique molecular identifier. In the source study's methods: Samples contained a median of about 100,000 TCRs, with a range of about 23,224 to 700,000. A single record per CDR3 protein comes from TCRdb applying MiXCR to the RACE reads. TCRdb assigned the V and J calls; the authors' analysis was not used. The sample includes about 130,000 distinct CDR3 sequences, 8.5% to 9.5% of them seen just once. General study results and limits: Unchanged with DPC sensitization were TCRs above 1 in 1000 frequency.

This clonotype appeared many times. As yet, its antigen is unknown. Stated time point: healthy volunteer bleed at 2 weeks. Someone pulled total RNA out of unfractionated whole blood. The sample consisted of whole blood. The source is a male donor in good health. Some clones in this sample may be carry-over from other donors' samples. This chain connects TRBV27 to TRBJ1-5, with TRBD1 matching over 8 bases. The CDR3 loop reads CASSPPGTGGQPQHF. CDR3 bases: TGTGCCAGCAGTCCCCCGGGGACAGGCGGGCAGCCCCAGCATTTT.